Sequencing of this T cell receptor (beta chain) was carried out in a study of T cell responses to AZD1222 COVID-19 vaccine. Study-level points and caveats: Among the donors, most were white British and more were female, and clonal diversity was possibly underestimated. Only a handful of AZD1222 recipients tested seropositive at baseline. In the spike-specific TCR repertoire, nearly half reportedly target unmutated variant regions.

This clone was seen more than once but under ten times. The antigen is not known. Germline CDR1 reads MGHRA; CDR2 reads YSYEKL. The CDR3 runs 15 residues. Trimming removed 1 base at V and 3 bases at J, with 9 bases between. Clones were sequenced by immunoSEQ multiplex PCR, and TCRdb holds only the in-frame ones, with some missing. The table lists around 150,000 clones, 90% of them singletons. The V gene is TRBV4-1, the J gene TRBJ2-2; a possible D gene is TRBD1 (5 bases). The sequence was collected from an adult in good health. Sample: peripheral blood, taken on day 0 of AZD1222 vaccination. CDR3 in amino acids: CASSQGWGDTGELFF. Written as DNA, the CDR3 is TGCGCCAGCAGCCAAGGATGGGGCGACACCGGGGAGCTGTTTTTT.